The present TCR beta chain was sequenced within a study of cytomegalovirus exposure and HLA in healthy donors. From germline, CDR1 is SGHTA and CDR2 FQGNSA. CDR3 length: 13 amino acids. Deletions cut 1 base from V and 5 bases from J, with 8 bases between. Use of 60 Vbeta and 13 Jbeta primers characterized the PCR. Sequenced by immunoSEQ multiplex PCR; TCRdb stores in-frame clones only, minus some. Of more than 95,000 clones listed, more than 70% are singletons. The sequence came from a woman in her forties or fifties in good health and CMV-seropositive. Sequencing was done on a sample of PBMCs. The chain employs TRBV7-2 and TRBJ1-1; D not certain. Here the CDR3 reads CASSLGVITEAFF. The DNA for the CDR3 is TGTGCCAGCAGCTTAGGAGTCATTACTGAAGCTTTCTTT.